A selection of T cell receptor beta chains follows, all from one sample in a study of beta chain features in type 1 diabetes. This table comes from immunoSEQ multiplex PCR, and its TCRdb copy is limited to in-frame clones, with some not included. The sample includes around 450,000 clones, 9.5% to 12% of them seen just once. The sample consisted of naive CD4+ T cells from blood. These receptors were obtained from a woman between 18 and 30 years old in good health. Both conserved end residues are part of each CDR3. The order of the fields is CDR3 protein, CDR3 DNA, clone size, J gene, D gene, CDR3 length, V gene. D genes are given only for firm matches. The listing skips clone size in some rows; elsewhere it reads once, few, many or a size class.

cdr3_aa: CASSLAQGVYNEQFF
cdr3_nt: TGTGCCAGCAGCTTAGCACAGGGGGTCTACAATGAGCAGTTCTTC
clone_size: few
j_call: TRBJ2-1
d_call: TRBD1
cdr3_length: 15
v_call: TRBV7-6

cdr3_aa: CASSLASPAFSYEQYF
cdr3_nt: TGCGCCAGCAGCTTGGCCTCCCCAGCATTCTCCTACGAGCAGTACTTC
clone_size: once
j_call: TRBJ2-7
d_call: NA
cdr3_length: 16
v_call: TRBV5-1

cdr3_aa: CASSQDPSSPNSPLHF
cdr3_nt: TGTGCCAGCAGCCAGGACCCAAGTTCGCCTAATTCACCCCTCCACTTT
clone_size: NA
j_call: TRBJ1-6
d_call: NA
cdr3_length: 16
v_call: TRBV7-6

cdr3_aa: CSVGGLVRANTDTQYF
cdr3_nt: TGCAGCGTTGGCGGCTTAGTGCGCGCGAACACAGATACGCAGTATTTT
clone_size: few
j_call: TRBJ2-3
d_call: NA
cdr3_length: 16
v_call: TRBV29-1

cdr3_aa: CASSYSSIRLKTDTQYF
cdr3_nt: TGTGCCAGCAGTTACTCGAGTATCCGCCTTAAGACAGATACGCAGTATTTT
clone_size: NA
j_call: TRBJ2-3
d_call: NA
cdr3_length: 17
v_call: TRBV6-7

cdr3_aa: CASSLVGGFYNEQFF
cdr3_nt: TGTGCCAGCAGCCTGGTCGGCGGTTTCTACAATGAGCAGTTCTTC
clone_size: few
j_call: TRBJ2-1
d_call: NA
cdr3_length: 15
v_call: TRBV7-8

cdr3_aa: CAISRDRGLDTQYF
cdr3_nt: TGTGCCATCAGCCGGGACAGGGGGCTAGATACGCAGTATTTT
clone_size: few
j_call: TRBJ2-3
d_call: TRBD1
cdr3_length: 14
v_call: TRBV27

cdr3_aa: CAIAGQGLDTQYF
cdr3_nt: TGTGCCATCGCGGGACAGGGGTTAGATACGCAGTATTTT
clone_size: few
j_call: TRBJ2-3
d_call: TRBD1
cdr3_length: 13
v_call: TRBV10-3

cdr3_aa: CASSGTVRVSNYGYTF
cdr3_nt: TGTGCCAGCAGCGGGACAGTCAGGGTATCCAACTATGGCTACACCTTC
clone_size: few
j_call: TRBJ1-2
d_call: TRBD1
cdr3_length: 16
v_call: TRBV5-4

cdr3_aa: CASRRTHTDTQYF
cdr3_nt: TGTGCCAGCAGACGGACCCACACAGATACGCAGTATTTT
clone_size: NA
j_call: TRBJ2-3
d_call: NA
cdr3_length: 13
v_call: TRBV6-4

cdr3_aa: CSVGTGGNTEAFF
cdr3_nt: TGCAGCGTGGGGACAGGCGGGAACACTGAAGCTTTCTTT
clone_size: NA
j_call: TRBJ1-1
d_call: TRBD1
cdr3_length: 13
v_call: TRBV29-1

cdr3_aa: CASSLAGADYNEQFF
cdr3_nt: TGTGCCAGCAGCCTAGCGGGGGCGGACTACAATGAGCAGTTCTTC
clone_size: few
j_call: TRBJ2-1
d_call: TRBD2
cdr3_length: 15
v_call: TRBV6-6

cdr3_aa: CASSSTTGELFF
cdr3_nt: TGTGCCAGCAGCTCAACTACCGGGGAGCTGTTTTTT
clone_size: NA
j_call: TRBJ2-2
d_call: NA
cdr3_length: 12
v_call: TRBV7-9

cdr3_aa: CAWSPRRLADRTDTQYF
cdr3_nt: TGTGCCTGGAGTCCTCGACGACTAGCGGATCGGACAGATACGCAGTATTTT
clone_size: few
j_call: TRBJ2-3
d_call: TRBD2
cdr3_length: 17
v_call: TRBV30

cdr3_aa: CASKGQGYYGYTF
cdr3_nt: TGTGCCAGCAAAGGACAGGGTTACTATGGCTACACCTTC
clone_size: NA
j_call: TRBJ1-2
d_call: TRBD1
cdr3_length: 13
v_call: TRBV25-1

cdr3_aa: CATSRTQIKQPQHF
cdr3_nt: TGTGCCACCAGCAGAACCCAAATTAAACAGCCCCAGCATTTT
clone_size: NA
j_call: TRBJ1-5
d_call: NA
cdr3_length: 14
v_call: TRBV15